The 31 T cell receptor beta chains presented below share a single source sample, sequenced in a study of OX40 agonist ivuxolimab in advanced cancers. The library was produced with the immunoSEQ multiplex PCR assay. The clones in this table, taken by TCRdb from immuneACCESS, are in-frame only. Not every clone is retained; where verified, under half of the shortfall comes from an unresolved V gene, and the cause of the rest is unknown. This sample holds some 67,000 clones; 85% were observed only once. The ten largest clones add up to about 0.83% of the sample. The sequenced sample was CD4+ or CD8+ T cells sorted from blood, obtained in a trial of the OX40 agonist ivuxolimab. The receptor set was obtained from an adult with an advanced solid tumor such as melanoma, head and neck, liver or kidney cancer.

CDR3 amino acids: CATLYGNQPQHF. The CDR3 DNA follows: TGTGCCACCCTATATGGCAATCAGCCCCAGCATTTT. This chain links TRBV7-8 with TRBJ1-5; D not resolved. Trimming took off 10 bases at V and 2 bases at J, with 9 bases between the two ends. Germline CDR1 is SGHVS and CDR2 is FQNEAQ. CDR3 size: 12 residues.

Only a few counts were recorded for this clone. The V and J genes are TRBV7-9 and TRBJ1-1; 7 positions match TRBD1. Losses at the gene ends were 5 bases for V and 4 bases for J; bases not matched to a gene: 16. CDR1 is SEHNR, CDR2 FQNEAQ, per germline (reference sequence). The CDR3 runs 17 residues. For the CDR3, the DNA is TGTGCCAGCAGCCCGGGCCGCGTCGACAGGGTGGGCACTGAAGCTTTCTTT. Translated: CASSPGRVDRVGTEAFF.

The table lists this clone with a few counts. The rearrangement uses TRBV10-3 and TRBJ1-2; no firm D call. The CDR3 is 13 amino acids. V lost 3 bases to trimming and J lost 7 bases, with 12 bases between them. Germline values: CDR1 ENHRY, CDR2 SYGVKD. CDR3 in amino acids: CAISDGPEGGYTF. The CDR3 region has the DNA TGTGCCATCAGTGATGGACCGGAGGGTGGCTACACCTTC.

The chain has TRBV5-1 and TRBJ1-5, with unresolved D. This CDR3 has 14 residues. The V and J ends lost 5 bases and 2 bases respectively, with 11 bases between them. Germline loops: CDR1 SGHRS, CDR2 YFSETQ. This CDR3 reads CASSSGPGNQPQHF. In nucleotides, the CDR3 is TGCGCCAGCAGTTCCGGTCCGGGCAATCAGCCCCAGCATTTT.

V and J are TRBV30 and TRBJ1-3; D is unresolved. The CDR3 length is 13 residues. Germline CDR1 reads GTSNPN; CDR2 reads SVGIG (reference sequence). The V end lost 4 bases, the J end lost 2 bases, and 9 bases lay between the germline ends. The CDR3 spells CAWNGRAGNTIYF. The CDR3 bases are TGTGCCTGGAATGGTAGGGCTGGAAACACCATATATTTT.

A single count supports this clone. The chain combines TRBV21-1 with TRBJ2-7; TRBD2 is the table's D call, not checked against the DNA. TRBV21-1 is deemed a pseudogene. This CDR3 contains 12 residues. The CDR3 bases are TGTGCCAGCAGCAAATACGAGCCGCCCTCGTCCTTC. Translation gives CASSKYEPPSSF.

This chain connects TRBV5-6 to TRBJ1-4; unclear D gene. Germline CDR1 is SGHDT and CDR2 is YYEEEE. This CDR3 is built from 12 residues. V lost 2 bases and J 7 bases, leaving 6 bases between the germline ends. The CDR3 DNA follows: TGTGCCAGCAGCTTCTCCGGTGAAAAACTGTTTTTT. Its translation: CASSFSGEKLFF.

Points on this clone: A read error may account for a junction end that differs from germline. The chain uses TRBV5-1 and TRBJ1-3; maybe TRBD1 (6 bases). Germline loops: CDR1 SGHRS, CDR2 YFSETQ. This CDR3 spans 14 amino acids. The CDR3 DNA follows: TGCGCCAGCAGCTCCACAGGGTACGGAACCACCATATATTTT. Its translation is CASSSTGYGTTIYF.

This chain connects TRBV28 to TRBJ1-5; weak D call: TRBD1 (5 bases). The CDR3 contains 13 residues. CDR1 and CDR2 (germline): MDHEN, SYDVKM. V was cut by 5 bases and J by 6 bases, with 11 bases left in between. CDR3 coding DNA: TGTGCCAGCAGTGGGGGGTGGGGTCAGCCCCAGCATTTT. It encodes CASSGGWGQPQHF.

A single count supports this clone. The V and J genes are TRBV6-5 and TRBJ1-6; D gene ambiguous. Germline V gene sequence: CDR1 MNHEY, CDR2 SVGAGI. Trimming cost V 6 bases and J 8 bases, with 8 bases left between them. This CDR3 has 12 residues. CDR3 sequence reads: CASSSPDSPLHF. CDR3 sequence (DNA): TGTGCCAGCAGCTCCCCGGATTCACCCCTCCACTTT.

The chain joins TRBV7-2 to TRBJ1-2; TRBD1 might be the D (5 bases). The CDR3 has 14 residues. Per germline, CDR1 SGHTA and CDR2 FQGNSA. Trimming cost V 4 bases and J 2 bases, with 11 bases left between them. DNA of the CDR3: TGTGCCAGCAGCTCGGACACCCGAAACTATGGCTACACCTTC. Amino acid sequence: CASSSDTRNYGYTF.

The chain combines TRBV10-3 with TRBJ2-2, with D possibly matching TRBD1 (6 bases). Germline V CDR1 and CDR2: ENHRY, SYGVKD. Trimming took 2 bases from V and 0 from J, leaving 19 bases between them. The CDR3 contains 19 residues. For the CDR3, the DNA is TGTGCCATCAGTGAGACAGGGCTGGTAGCATCAACGAACACCGGGGAGCTGTTTTTT. Translation gives CAISETGLVASTNTGELFF.

This clone was detected only once. The V and J genes are TRBV13 and TRBJ2-7; D unresolved. V lost 5 bases to trimming and J lost 3 bases, with 5 bases between them. Looked up from germline, CDR1 is PRHDT and CDR2 is FYEKMQ (reference sequence). The CDR3 extends over 11 amino acids. In DNA, the CDR3 is TGTGCCAGCAGCATAAACTACGAGCAGTACTTC. Amino acids: CASSINYEQYF.

The V and J genes are TRBV6-5 and TRBJ2-3, with 8 positions matching TRBD2. Unmatched junction bases numbered 6, after V lost 6 bases and J lost 1 base. The CDR3 consists of 15 residues. Germline V gene data show CDR1 as MNHEY and CDR2 as SVGAGI. The chain's CDR3 is CASSYSGTRTDTQYF. CDR3 in DNA: TGTGCCAGCAGCTATAGCGGGACCCGCACAGATACGCAGTATTTT.

The gene calls are TRBV2 and TRBJ1-2; 9 bases fit TRBD1. V shed 6 bases and J 4 bases; nucleotides not matched to a gene: 3. The CDR3 is made up of 13 amino acids. Germline V gene sequence: CDR1 SNHLY, CDR2 FYNNEI. In DNA form, the CDR3 reads TGTGCCAGCAGGGACAGGGGATCCTATGGCTACACCTTC. Amino acids: CASRDRGSYGYTF.

This rearrangement joins TRBV4-1 to TRBJ1-2; D unclear. Trimming took 0 bases from V and 2 from J, leaving 13 bases between them. CDR1 MGHRA and CDR2 YSYEKL come from the germline V gene. This CDR3 region has 16 residues. CDR3 in DNA: TGCGCCAGCAGCCAAGATCCTGTCAGGACGAACTATGGCTACACCTTC. It is translated as CASSQDPVRTNYGYTF.

This sequence joins TRBV11-2 and TRBJ2-7; D is possibly TRBD1 (6 bases). The CDR3 sequence is 15 residues long. V was cut by 1 base and J by 6 bases, with 16 bases left in between. The germline V gene has CDR1 SGHAT and CDR2 FQNNGV. CDR3 in amino acids: CASSLAQGRLSEQYF. The DNA for the CDR3 is TGTGCCAGCAGCTTAGCGCAGGGGAGATTGTCCGAGCAGTACTTC.

The chain combines TRBV11-3 with TRBJ2-1; D might be TRBD2 (6 bases). The germline CDR1 and CDR2 sequences are SGHNT and YENEEA. This CDR3 comprises 17 residues. The V and J ends lost 4 bases and 3 bases respectively, with 19 bases between them. The CDR3 loop reads CASSSPKGRENYNEQFF. CDR3 in DNA: TGTGCCAGCAGCTCCCCAAAGGGGCGGGAAAACTACAATGAGCAGTTCTTC. Together with reference TRBV11-3 and TRBJ2-1, the CDR3 gives the full variable domain: EAGVVQSPRYKIIEKKQPVAFWCNPISGHNTLYWYLQNLGQGPELLIRYENEEAVDDSQLPKDRFSAERLKGVDSTLKIQPAELGDSAVYLCASSSPKGRENYNEQFFGPGTRLTVL.

The CDR3 coding sequence is TGTGCCAGCAGTGGACAGGAACACACTGAAGCTTTCTTT. It codes for CASSGQEHTEAFF. The chain combines TRBV6-1 with TRBJ1-1; D possibly corresponds to TRBD1 (6 bases). The ends were cut back, 4 bases at V and 3 bases at J, with 9 bases in the middle. Germline CDR1 reads MNHNS; CDR2 reads SASEGT. CDR3 size: 13 residues.

The chain employs TRBV5-5 and TRBJ2-3; the match to TRBD2 covers 11 bases. In germline, CDR1 is SGHKS, CDR2 YYEKEE (reference sequence). V lost 5 bases to trimming and J lost 3 bases; unmatched junction nucleotides: 14. The CDR3 covers 18 residues. CDR3 amino acids: CASRLLAGVFGGTDTQYF. The CDR3 nucleotides read TGTGCCAGCAGGCTACTAGCGGGAGTCTTCGGAGGTACAGATACGCAGTATTTT. Full variable domain (remainder filled in from reference TRBV5-5 and TRBJ2-3): DAGVTQSPTHLIKTRGQQVTLRCSPISGHKSVSWYQQVLGQGPQFIFQYYEKEERGRGNFPDRFSARQFPNYSSELNVNALLLGDSALYLCASRLLAGVFGGTDTQYFGPGTRLTVL.

This rearrangement joins TRBV5-4 to TRBJ1-5, with 7 bases fitting TRBD1. After removal of 3 bases from V and 1 base from J, the junction contained 7 bases not matched to a gene. The CDR3 spans 16 residues. Germline CDR1 is SGHNT and CDR2 is YYREEE (reference sequence). The CDR3 reads CASSSQGIVSNQPQHF. Written as DNA, the CDR3 is TGTGCCAGCAGCTCACAGGGGATTGTAAGCAATCAGCCCCAGCATTTT.

This clone has just one count. The chain couples TRBV7-9 to TRBJ1-5, with D possibly TRBD1 on 6 matching bases. The CDR3 has 15 residues. CDR1 is SEHNR, CDR2 FQNEAQ, per germline (reference sequence). V was pared by 1 base and J by 9 bases, with 16 bases between. The chain's CDR3 is CASSLEMGQTSPQHF. In DNA, the CDR3 is TGTGCCAGCAGCTTAGAAATGGGACAAACATCGCCCCAGCATTTT.

The chain employs TRBV5-4 and TRBJ1-3; D gene ambiguous. V was clipped by 1 base and J by 3 bases, with 2 bases between them. Germline CDR1 SGHNT, CDR2 YYREEE (reference sequence). The CDR3 loop spans 12 amino acids. The DNA of the CDR3 is TGTGCCAGCAGCTTGAATGGAAACACCATATATTTT. Translated, it gives CASSLNGNTIYF.

This sequence joins TRBV6-1 and TRBJ1-1; 7 bases align to TRBD1. Germline V gene sequence: CDR1 MNHNS, CDR2 SASEGT. This CDR3 is 13 amino acids long. With 6 bases clipped from V and 11 bases from J, the junction kept 12 bases outside the gene matches. The CDR3 DNA reads as TGTGCCAGCAGGAGTAGACAGGGCCAAGATGCTTTCTTT. This translates into CASRSRQGQDAFF.

This chain links TRBV10-3 with TRBJ2-5, with TRBD2 identical over 8 bases. The junction had 4 bases not matched to a gene; V was cut back by 3 bases and J by 1 base. This CDR3 has 15 residues. Germline V gene data show CDR1 as ENHRY and CDR2 as SYGVKD. CDR3 coding DNA: TGTGCCATCAGTGATCGGGGGGGTAGCCAAGAGACCCAGTACTTC. This translates into CAISDRGGSQETQYF.

The chain is built from TRBV10-3 and TRBJ2-5, with D tentatively TRBD1 or TRBD2 (5 bases each). CDR3 length equals 11 residues. V was trimmed by 8 bases and J by 5 bases, leaving 9 bases between them. CDR1 and CDR2 from the germline V gene are ENHRY and SYGVKD. DNA of the CDR3: TGTGCCATCGGGACGGGGGAGACCCAGTACTTC. This translates into CAIGTGETQYF.

V gene TRBV10-3 combines with J gene TRBJ2-3; either TRBD1 or TRBD2 may fit D (7 bases each). The CDR3 sequence is 15 residues long. V was cut by 8 bases and J by 2 bases, with 17 bases left in between. The V gene's germline CDR1 is ENHRY and CDR2 SYGVKD. This chain's CDR3 is CAIQPQGGTTDTQYF. As DNA, the CDR3 is TGTGCCATCCAACCTCAGGGGGGGACCACAGATACGCAGTATTTT.

This rearrangement joins TRBV29-1 to TRBJ2-7, with D possibly TRBD1 on 6 matching bases. Germline lookup yields CDR1 SQVTM and CDR2 ANQGSEA. Trimming took off 4 bases at V and 6 bases at J, with 16 bases between the two ends. The CDR3 runs to 13 residues. As DNA, the CDR3 is TGCAGCGTTGTCTGGCTACAGGGTTTCGAGCAGTACTTC. Translating gives CSVVWLQGFEQYF.

DNA for the CDR3: TGCGCCAGCAGCCGAGAAAATACCCGGAACACTGAAGCTTTCTTT. Translated, it gives CASSRENTRNTEAFF. The chain carries TRBV4-1 and TRBJ1-1; unclear D gene. CDR1 MGHRA and CDR2 YSYEKL come from the germline V gene. Trimming pared 4 bases from V and 1 base from J, leaving 13 bases between. CDR3 length: 15 residues.

V is TRBV6-1 and J is TRBJ1-6; 8 bases agree with TRBD1. V lost 6 bases to trimming and J lost 6 bases; unmatched junction nucleotides: 1. This CDR3 region has 13 residues. CDR1 is MNHNS, CDR2 SASEGT, per germline. The CDR3 DNA sequence: TGTGCCAGCAGCGGACAGGGTAATTCACCCCTCCACTTT. Translating gives CASSGQGNSPLHF.

J is TRBJ2-3 and V is TRBV13; 12 positions agree with TRBD2. CDR1 is PRHDT and CDR2 is FYEKMQ in the germline V gene (reference sequence). The J segment lost 4 bases and the V segment lost 4 bases, leaving 6 bases of the junction unmatched. CDR3 length: 16 residues. CDR3 DNA sequence: TGTGCCAGCAGCTCCACCCTAGCGGGGGGGTCAGATACGCAGTATTTT. Protein: CASSSTLAGGSDTQYF.